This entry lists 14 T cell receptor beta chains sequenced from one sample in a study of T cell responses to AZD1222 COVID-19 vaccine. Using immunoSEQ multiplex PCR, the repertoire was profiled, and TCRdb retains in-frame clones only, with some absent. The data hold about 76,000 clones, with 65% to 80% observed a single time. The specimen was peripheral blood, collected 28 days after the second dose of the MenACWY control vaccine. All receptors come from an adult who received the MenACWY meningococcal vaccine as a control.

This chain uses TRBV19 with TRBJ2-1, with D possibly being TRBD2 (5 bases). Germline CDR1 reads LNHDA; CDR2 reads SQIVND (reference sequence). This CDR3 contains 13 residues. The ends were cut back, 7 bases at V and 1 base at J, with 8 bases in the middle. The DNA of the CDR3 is TGTGCCAGTAACTCGGGGTCCTACAATGAGCAGTTCTTC. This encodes CASNSGSYNEQFF.

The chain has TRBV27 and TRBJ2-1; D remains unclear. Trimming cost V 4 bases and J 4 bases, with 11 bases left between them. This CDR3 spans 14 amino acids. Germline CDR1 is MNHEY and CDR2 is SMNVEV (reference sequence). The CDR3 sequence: CASSSLTEYNEQFF. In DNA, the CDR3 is TGTGCCAGCAGTTCTCTCACAGAGTACAATGAGCAGTTCTTC.

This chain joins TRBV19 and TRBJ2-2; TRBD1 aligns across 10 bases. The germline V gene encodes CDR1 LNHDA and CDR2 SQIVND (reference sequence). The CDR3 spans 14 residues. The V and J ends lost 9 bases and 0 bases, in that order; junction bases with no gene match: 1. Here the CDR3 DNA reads TGTGCCAGCGACAGGGGGCCGAACACCGGGGAGCTGTTTTTT. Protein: CASDRGPNTGELFF.

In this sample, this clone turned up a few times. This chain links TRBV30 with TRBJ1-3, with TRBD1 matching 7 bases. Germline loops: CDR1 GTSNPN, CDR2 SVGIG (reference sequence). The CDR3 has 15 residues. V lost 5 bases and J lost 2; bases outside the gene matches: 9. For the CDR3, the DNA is TGTGCCTGGGACAGGGCAGGGCGTGCTGGAAACACCATATATTTT. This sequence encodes CAWDRAGRAGNTIYF.

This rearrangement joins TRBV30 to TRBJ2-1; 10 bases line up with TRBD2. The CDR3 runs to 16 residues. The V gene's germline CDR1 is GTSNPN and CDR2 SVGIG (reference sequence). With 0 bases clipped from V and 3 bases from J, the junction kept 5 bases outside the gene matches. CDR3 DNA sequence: TGTGCCTGGAGTGTGATAGCGGGGGGCCACTACAATGAGCAGTTCTTC. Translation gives CAWSVIAGGHYNEQFF.

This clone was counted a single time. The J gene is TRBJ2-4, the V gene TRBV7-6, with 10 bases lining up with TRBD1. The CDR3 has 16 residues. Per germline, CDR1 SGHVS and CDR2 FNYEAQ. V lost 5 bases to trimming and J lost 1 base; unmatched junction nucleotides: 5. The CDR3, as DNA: TGTGCCAGCAGCCCGGGACAGGGGCACGCCAAAAACATTCAGTACTTC. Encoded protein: CASSPGQGHAKNIQYF.

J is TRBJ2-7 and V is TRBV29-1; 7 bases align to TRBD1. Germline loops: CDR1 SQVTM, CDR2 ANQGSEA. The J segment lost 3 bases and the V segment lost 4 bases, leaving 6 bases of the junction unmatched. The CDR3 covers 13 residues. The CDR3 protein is CSVGTTGSYEQYF. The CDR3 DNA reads TGCAGCGTTGGCACGACAGGGAGCTACGAGCAGTACTTC.

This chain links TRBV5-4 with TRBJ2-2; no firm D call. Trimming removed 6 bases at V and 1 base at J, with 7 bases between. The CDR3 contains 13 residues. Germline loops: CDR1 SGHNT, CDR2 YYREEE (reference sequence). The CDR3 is CASKEVNTGELFF. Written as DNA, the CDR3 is TGTGCCAGCAAAGAGGTGAACACCGGGGAGCTGTTTTTT.

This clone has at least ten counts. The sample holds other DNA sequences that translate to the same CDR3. The CDR3: CASSDRGNTEAFF. The CDR3 coding sequence is TGTGCCAGCAGTGACCGCGGAAACACTGAAGCTTTCTTT. The V and J genes are TRBV6-6 and TRBJ1-1; D gene uncertain. Germline CDR1 reads MNHNY; CDR2 reads SVGAGI (reference sequence). There are 13 residues in the CDR3. The V gene lost 5 bases and the J gene lost 2 bases, with 9 bases spanning the gap.

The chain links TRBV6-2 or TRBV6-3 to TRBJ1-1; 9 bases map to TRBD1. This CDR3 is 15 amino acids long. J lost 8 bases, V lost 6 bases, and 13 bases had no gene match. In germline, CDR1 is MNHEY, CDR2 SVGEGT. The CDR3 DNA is TGTGCCAGCAGCGAGATGGACAGGGGCCCTCCAGAAGCTTTCTTT. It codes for CASSEMDRGPPEAFF.

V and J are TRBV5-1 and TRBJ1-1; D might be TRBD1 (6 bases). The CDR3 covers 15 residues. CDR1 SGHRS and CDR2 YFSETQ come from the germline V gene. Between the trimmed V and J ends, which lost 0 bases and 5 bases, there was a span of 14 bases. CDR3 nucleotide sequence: TGCGCCAGCAGCTTGGATTCGGGGGCAAGGACTGAAGCTTTCTTT. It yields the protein CASSLDSGARTEAFF.

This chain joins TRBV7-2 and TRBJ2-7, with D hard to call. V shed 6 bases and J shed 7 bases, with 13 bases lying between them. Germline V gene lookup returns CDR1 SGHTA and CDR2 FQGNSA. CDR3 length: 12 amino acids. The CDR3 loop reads CASSPTRWEQYF. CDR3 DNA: TGTGCCAGCAGTCCGACCCGATGGGAGCAGTACTTC. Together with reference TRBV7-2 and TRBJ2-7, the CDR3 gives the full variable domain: GAGVSQSPSNKVTEKGKDVELRCDPISGHTALYWYRQSLGQGLEFLIYFQGNSAPDKSGLPSDRFSAERTGGSVSTLTIQRTQQEDSAVYLCASSPTRWEQYFGPGTRLTVT.

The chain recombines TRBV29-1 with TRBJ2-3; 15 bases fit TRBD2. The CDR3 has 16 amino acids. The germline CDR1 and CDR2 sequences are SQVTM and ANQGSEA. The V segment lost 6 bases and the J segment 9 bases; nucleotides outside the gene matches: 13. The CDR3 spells CSVTGLAGGPTLTQYF. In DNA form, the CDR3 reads TGCAGCGTCACCGGACTAGCGGGGGGGCCGACCCTCACGCAGTATTTT.

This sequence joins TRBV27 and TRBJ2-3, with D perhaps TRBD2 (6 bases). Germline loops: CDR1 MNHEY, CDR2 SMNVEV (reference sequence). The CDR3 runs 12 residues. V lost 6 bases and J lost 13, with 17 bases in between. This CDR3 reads CASSVPASEEYF. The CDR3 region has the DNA TGTGCCAGCAGCGTTCCCGCTAGCGAGGAGTATTTT.